The 10 T cell receptor beta chains below come from one sample, sequenced in a study of shared clonotypes between healthy human individuals. Libraries were prepared by immunoSEQ multiplex PCR; TCRdb keeps only in-frame clonotypes and omits some of them. The sample carries about 1.1 million clones, about 84% recorded once. The sequencing sample was made of memory CD4+ T cells from PBMCs. Indicated subset: CD45RA-negative fraction. The receptors come from a man aged 18 to 30 in good health. Some clones in this sample may be carry-over from other donors' samples.

Turning to this clone: A far larger clone lies a single base away; this is likely a read error. The chain uses TRBV6-6 and TRBJ1-1; tentative D call: TRBD1 (6 bases). CDR1 and CDR2 from the germline V gene are MNHNY and SVGAGI (reference sequence). The length of the CDR3 is 15 residues. The CDR3 DNA sequence: TGTGCCAGCAGCCACAACAGGGCGACGGTCACTGAAGCTTCCTTT. Protein: CASSHNRATVTEASF.

V is TRBV11-3 and J is TRBJ2-3; 14 bases are shared with TRBD2. Germline V CDR1 and CDR2: SGHNT, YENEEA. V shed 3 bases, J shed 6 bases, and the junction held 2 bases outside the gene matches. CDR3 length: 15 residues. The CDR3, as DNA: TGTGCCAGCAGCTTGGGACTAGCGGGAGACGATACGCAGTATTTT. This codes for CASSLGLAGDDTQYF.

In DNA, the CDR3 is TGTGCCAGCTCCCTGACTAGCGGGAAATACGAGCAGTACTTC. Translating gives CASSLTSGKYEQYF. This sequence joins TRBV18 and TRBJ2-7; TRBD2 agrees at 11 bases. The trim removed 6 bases at V and 4 bases at J, leaving 5 bases unmatched. Germline CDR1 reads KGHSH; CDR2 reads LQKENI. The CDR3 sequence is 14 residues long. The whole variable domain, filled in from reference TRBV18 and TRBJ2-7, reads NAGVMQNPRHLVRRRGQEARLRCSPMKGHSHVYWYRQLPEEGLKFMVYLQKENIIDESGMPKERFSAEFPKEGPSILRIQQVVRGDSAAYFCASSLTSGKYEQYFGPGTRLTVT.

This chain links TRBV5-1 with TRBJ2-7, with TRBD2 matching over 7 bases. The germline V gene has CDR1 SGHRS and CDR2 YFSETQ. The trim removed 5 bases at V and 5 bases at J, leaving 7 bases unmatched. CDR3 size: 13 residues. The CDR3 DNA sequence: TGCGCCAGCAGAGGCGGGAGTGCCAACGAGCAGTACTTC. Translating gives CASRGGSANEQYF.

This rearrangement joins TRBV10-3 to TRBJ2-7; unclear D gene. CDR3 length equals 17 residues. CDR1 is ENHRY, CDR2 SYGVKD, per germline. The V gene lost 4 bases and the J gene lost 3 bases, with 22 bases spanning the gap. Here the CDR3 DNA reads TGTGCCATCAGTGGTCGTTTGGTGGTTGGCCGCGACTACGAGCAGTACTTC. This codes for CAISGRLVVGRDYEQYF.

The chain combines TRBV7-3 with TRBJ2-7, with TRBD2 matching over 9 bases. CDR3 length: 16 amino acids. V lost 4 bases, J lost 3 bases, and 10 bases stayed unmatched. Germline V gene sequence: CDR1 SGHTA, CDR2 FQGTGA. Here the CDR3 DNA reads TGTGCCAGCAGCTCGACCCCGCTAGCGGGATTCTACGAGCAGTACTTC. Translated, it gives CASSSTPLAGFYEQYF.

The V and J genes are TRBV7-8 and TRBJ2-1; 13 nucleotides match TRBD2. Looked up from germline, CDR1 is SGHVS and CDR2 is FQNEAQ. Unmatched junction bases numbered 6, after V lost 4 bases and J lost 9 bases. The CDR3 runs 15 residues. The CDR3 sequence is CASSSQGLAGSEQFF. DNA for the CDR3: TGTGCCAGCAGCTCTCAGGGACTAGCGGGAAGTGAGCAGTTCTTC.

This rearrangement joins TRBV5-1 to TRBJ2-1; 11 bases are shared with TRBD2. In germline, CDR1 is SGHRS, CDR2 YFSETQ. The CDR3 is made up of 19 amino acids. V lost 2 bases and J lost 2; bases outside the gene matches: 12. The DNA of the CDR3 is TGCGCCAGCAGCTTAGGTGCCGGGACTAGCGGAGACCCCTACAATGAGCAGTTCTTC. Its protein product is CASSLGAGTSGDPYNEQFF. The full variable domain, rest sourced from reference TRBV5-1 and TRBJ2-1, is KAGVTQTPRYLIKTRGQQVTLSCSPISGHRSVSWYQQTPGQGLQFLFEYFSETQRNKGNFPGRFSGRQFSNSRSEMNVSTLELGDSALYLCASSLGAGTSGDPYNEQFFGPGTRLTVL.

This clone has a handful of counts. Different DNA sequences within this sample yield the same CDR3. The chain employs TRBV30 and TRBJ1-5; unclear D gene. V was trimmed by 0 bases and J by 2 bases, leaving 5 bases between them. Germline CDR1 and CDR2: GTSNPN and SVGIG (reference sequence). The CDR3 length is 13 residues. CDR3 nucleotide sequence: TGTGCCTGGAGTGTACGTGGCAATCAGCCCCAGCATTTT. It codes for CAWSVRGNQPQHF.

The genes are TRBV7-9 and TRBJ2-1; D unresolved. CDR3 length: 13 amino acids. V lost 1 base to trimming and J lost 8 bases, with 9 bases between them. Germline V gene data show CDR1 as SEHNR and CDR2 as FQNEAQ (reference sequence). CDR3 sequence (DNA): TGTGCCAGCAGCTTAGATAGTTGGGATGAGCAGTTCTTC. Translating gives CASSLDSWDEQFF.